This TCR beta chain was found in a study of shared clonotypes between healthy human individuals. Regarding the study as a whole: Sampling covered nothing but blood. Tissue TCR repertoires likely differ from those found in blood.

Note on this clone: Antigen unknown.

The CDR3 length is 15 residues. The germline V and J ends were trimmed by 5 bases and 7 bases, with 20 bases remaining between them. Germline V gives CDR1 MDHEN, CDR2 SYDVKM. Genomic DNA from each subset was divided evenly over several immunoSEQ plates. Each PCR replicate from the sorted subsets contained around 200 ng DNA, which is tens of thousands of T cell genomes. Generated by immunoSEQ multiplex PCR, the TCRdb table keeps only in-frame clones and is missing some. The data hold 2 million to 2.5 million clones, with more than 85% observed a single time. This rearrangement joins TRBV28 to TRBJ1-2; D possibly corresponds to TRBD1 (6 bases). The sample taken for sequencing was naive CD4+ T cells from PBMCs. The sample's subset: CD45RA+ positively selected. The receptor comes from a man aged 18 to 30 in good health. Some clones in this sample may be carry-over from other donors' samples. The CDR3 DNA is TGTGCCAGCAGTCCCGGGGACAAGGGGACCTCTGGCTACACCTTC. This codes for CASSPGDKGTSGYTF.